This T cell receptor (beta chain) was recorded in a study of blood T cell repertoires in COVID-19 (TCRdb year 2020). Some background on the complete study: Samples covering the acute and convalescent phases of COVID-19 were provided by collaborators in the United States, Italy and Spain. Where available, HLA class I and class II types were taken from metadata supplied by the sample provider and were not determined by assay-based typing. The prospective study material was composed of cDNA or gDNA derived from T cells, B-cell-depleted T cells, or PBMCs. A de-identified subject ID, COVID-19 status, age in years and sex were almost always included in the sample metadata. The samples were drawn from the first 160 participants of the ongoing ImmuneRACE study and from roughly 1,300 subjects provided by 6 global collaborators. A freely available public database, intended as a resource for researchers studying the immune response to SARS-CoV-2, is where the repertoires were released. Deeply sampled blood TCRbeta repertoires from subjects exposed to, actively infected with, or recovered from COVID-19 were included in the dataset.

Enrolling through a virtual design, the prospective study's participants ranged in age from roughly 18 to 95 years and lived across about two dozen United States geographic areas. In the prospective study, cohorts were assigned on the basis of participant-reported clinical history obtained from a screening survey and a study questionnaire. Exposed participants had been in contact with someone with a PCR-confirmed or clinician-diagnosed COVID-19 case within 2 weeks of study entry. In the prospective study, whole blood, serum and a nasopharyngeal or oropharyngeal swab were collected from each participant by mobile phlebotomists. Over an approximately two-month period, participants in the prospective study had the option of providing additional blood draws and questionnaires. Prospective study blood samples were shipped either frozen or at room temperature before DNA extraction. A word on this clone: Its antigen target is currently unknown. It has no much larger one-base neighbor in the sample; base qualities were not kept.

The immunoSEQ Assay, a bias-controlled multiplex PCR, was used to amplify TCRbeta CDR3 regions from genomic DNA. The paper's processing steps were these. The number of nucleated cells in each sample was estimated by amplification of reference gene primers within the assay. Sequence reads were collapsed and filtered to measure the absolute abundance of every unique TCRbeta CDR3 rearrangement. Productive Simpson clonality was computed per sample as the square root of Simpson's diversity index over productive rearrangements. TCRdb obtained this table from immuneACCESS and retained in-frame rearrangements with V and J assigned. These tables miss some clones; where compared with another copy, unresolved V genes account for less than half of the shortfall, and the remainder is unexplained. That table supplies the V and J calls and clone size; D and trimming were determined from the DNA. Across this sample there are about 140,000 clones, with over 70% seen only once. 5.2% of the sample comes from the top ten.

Beyond this particular receptor, the publication reports: The quantity of clinical and demographic metadata differed by source and by participant and was supplied without curation.

The TCR was taken from a man between 65 and 80 years old who had been exposed to COVID-19. Sequencing was done on a sample of PBMCs or T cells enriched from blood (not recorded which).

The sequence in DNA is TGTGCCAGCAGCCGTTTATACGAGCAGTACTTC. Its product reads: CASSRLYEQYF. This receptor chain uses TRBV5-6 and TRBJ2-7; no D gene can be assigned with confidence. CDR1 is given as SGHDT and CDR2 as YYEEEE, both from the germline V gene. Inclusive of the bounding cysteine and phenylalanine, the CDR3 is 11 residues long. Only CDR3 DNA remains: 33 bases, in frame from the first base. At the junction V is shortened by 4 bases and J by 4 bases, with 6 bases in between.